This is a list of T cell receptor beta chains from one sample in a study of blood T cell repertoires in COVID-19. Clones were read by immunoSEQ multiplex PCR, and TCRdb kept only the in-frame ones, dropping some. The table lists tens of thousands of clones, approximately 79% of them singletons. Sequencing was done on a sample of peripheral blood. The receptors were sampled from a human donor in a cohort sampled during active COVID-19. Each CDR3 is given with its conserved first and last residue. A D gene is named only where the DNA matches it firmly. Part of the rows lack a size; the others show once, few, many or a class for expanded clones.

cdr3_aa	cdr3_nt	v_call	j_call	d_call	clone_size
CASSFIDSGYEQYF	TGTGCCAGCAGTTTTATCGATAGCGGCTACGAGCAGTACTTC	TRBV28	TRBJ2-7	NA	NA
CASSQDPTGGREQYF	TGTGCCAGCAGCCAAGACCCGACAGGGGGTAGGGAGCAGTACTTC	TRBV4-2	TRBJ2-7	TRBD1	NA
CAISPLPSSGRKYEQYF	TGTGCCATCAGCCCTCTCCCCTCTAGCGGGAGGAAGTACGAGCAGTACTTC	TRBV10-3	TRBJ2-7	TRBD2	NA
CASSDSGHGGDEKLFF	TGTGCCAGCAGTGACTCGGGACACGGGGGGGATGAAAAACTGTTTTTT	TRBV6-4	TRBJ1-4	NA	few
CASRQDMGTPGFYGYTF	TGTGCCAGCAGACAAGATATGGGGACTCCGGGATTCTATGGCTACACCTTC	TRBV27	TRBJ1-2	NA	NA
CASSHLTRGTDTQYF	TGCGCCAGCAGCCACCTGACTAGAGGAACAGATACGCAGTATTTT	TRBV4-1	TRBJ2-3	NA	NA
CASSTRTGGRSPLHF	TGTGCCAGCAGCACAAGGACAGGGGGACGTTCACCCCTCCACTTT	TRBV5-4	TRBJ1-6	TRBD1	NA
CASSLRATSLYRNQPQHF	TGTGCCAGCAGTTTGAGGGCGACTTCGCTTTACCGCAATCAGCCCCAGCATTTT	TRBV28	TRBJ1-5	NA	NA
CATEVSTGNQPQHF	TGTGCCACTGAAGTGAGCACGGGCAATCAGCCCCAGCATTTT	TRBV6-6	TRBJ1-5	NA	many
CASSFDSYSGNTIYF	TGTGCCAGCAGCTTTGACAGCTACTCTGGAAACACCATATATTTT	TRBV5-4	TRBJ1-3	NA	NA
CASSQSSYEQYF	TGTGCCAGCTCACAGAGCTCCTACGAGCAGTACTTC	TRBV18	TRBJ2-7	NA	once
CASRGPGISSYEQYF	TGTGCCAGCAGGGGTCCGGGGATAAGCTCCTACGAGCAGTACTTC	TRBV27	TRBJ2-7	NA	NA
CASSQNAEGRNEQFF	TGTGCCAGCAGCCAAAACGCGGAGGGCCGCAATGAGCAGTTCTTC	TRBV11-3	TRBJ2-1	NA	NA
CASASYRGPSYEQYF	TGTGCCAGCGCCTCCTACAGGGGCCCATCCTACGAGCAGTACTTC	TRBV28	TRBJ2-7	TRBD1	NA
CASSPGGSLETQYF	TGTGCCAGCAGCCCAGGGGGTTCCCTAGAGACCCAGTACTTC	TRBV5-4	TRBJ2-5	TRBD1	NA
CASSQSLVLPLNSGANVLTF	TGCGCCAGCAGTCAATCGCTGGTACTGCCCTTGAACTCTGGGGCCAACGTCCTGACTTTC	TRBV23-1	TRBJ2-6	NA	NA
CAQEFYTRDREGETQYF	TGTGCCCAGGAGTTTTACACGCGGGACAGGGAAGGAGAGACCCAGTACTTC	TRBV7-2	TRBJ2-5	TRBD1	NA
CASSSQGPGYNEQFF	TGTGCCAGCAGCAGTCAGGGTCCGGGCTACAATGAGCAGTTCTTC	TRBV6-2/TRBV6-3	TRBJ2-1	NA	NA
CASSSWGQLFEAFF	TGTGCCAGCAGTTCTTGGGGACAGCTATTTGAAGCTTTCTTT	TRBV6-2/TRBV6-3	TRBJ1-1	TRBD1	NA
CASSRRQGNHEKLFF	TGTGCCAGCAGCCGAAGACAGGGGAATCACGAAAAACTGTTTTTT	TRBV7-9	TRBJ1-4	TRBD1	once
CASSQAGTGGHEQYF	TGTGCCAGCAGCCAAGCCGGGACAGGGGGCCACGAGCAGTACTTC	TRBV4-2	TRBJ2-7	TRBD1	NA
CASSLGTTLSGANVLTF	TGTGCCAGCAGCTTGGGGACAACCCTCTCTGGGGCCAACGTCCTGACTTTC	TRBV11-2	TRBJ2-6	NA	once
CASRPQGYTQYF	TGTGCCAGCAGACCGCAGGGGTATACGCAGTATTTT	TRBV7-9	TRBJ2-3	NA	NA
CASSLELRELSYEQYF	TGTGCCAGCAGCTTGGAGTTGCGGGAGCTCTCCTACGAGCAGTACTTC	TRBV5-5	TRBJ2-7	TRBD2	NA
CASTLGQTSGNEQFF	TGTGCCAGCACCCTCGGGCAGACTAGCGGGAATGAGCAGTTCTTC	TRBV6-6	TRBJ2-1	TRBD2	NA
CASSLLGGAADTQYF	TGTGCCAGCAGCTTACTCGGCGGCGCCGCAGATACGCAGTATTTT	TRBV11-2	TRBJ2-3	NA	NA
CASIASAPDTQYF	TGCGCCAGCATTGCTAGTGCTCCAGATACGCAGTATTTT	TRBV23-1	TRBJ2-3	NA	few
CASSLGAKSTTEAFF	TGTGCCAGCAGCTTAGGGGCCAAAAGTACGACTGAAGCTTTCTTT	TRBV7-8	TRBJ1-1	NA	NA
CASSSGTSGSYEQYF	TGTGCCAGCAGTTCCGGGACTAGCGGGAGCTACGAGCAGTACTTC	TRBV6-5	TRBJ2-7	TRBD2	NA
CASSEYGRETQYF	TGTGCCAGCAGTGAATATGGGAGAGAGACCCAGTACTTC	TRBV25-1	TRBJ2-5	NA	NA
CASSLGQSGGTDTQYF	TGTGCCAGCAGCTTGGGCCAGAGCGGGGGCACAGATACGCAGTATTTT	TRBV7-2	TRBJ2-3	TRBD2	NA
CASSQDAGSGAFF	TGTGCCAGCAGCCAAGACGCGGGTTCGGGAGCTTTCTTT	TRBV3-1/TRBV3-2	TRBJ1-1	NA	NA
CASSEMTSAYNEQFF	TGTGCCAGCAGTGAGATGACGTCAGCGTACAATGAGCAGTTCTTC	TRBV6-1	TRBJ2-1	NA	NA
CASSLAVARVLEGEKLFF	TGTGCCAGCAGCTTAGCGGTAGCCAGGGTTCTTGAAGGGGAAAAACTGTTTTTT	TRBV11-3	TRBJ1-4	NA	NA
CSVERGKNEQFF	TGCAGCGTTGAAAGGGGCAAGAATGAGCAGTTCTTC	TRBV29-1	TRBJ2-1	NA	NA
CASSAGTGSSDEQFF	TGTGCCAGCAGTGCCGGGACAGGCAGTTCGGATGAGCAGTTCTTC	TRBV27	TRBJ2-1	TRBD1	NA
CASTSGGGTNTEAFF	TGTGCCAGCACCTCGGGGGGGGGAACGAACACTGAAGCTTTCTTT	TRBV7-8	TRBJ1-1	NA	NA
CASSRLTSEQYF	TGTGCCAGCAGTCGATTGACTAGCGAGCAGTACTTC	TRBV28	TRBJ2-7	NA	NA
CASSSFGLAGTGYEQYF	TGTGCCAGCAGTTCCTTCGGACTAGCGGGAACGGGTTACGAGCAGTACTTC	TRBV28	TRBJ2-7	TRBD2	NA
CASSESGGTNEKLFF	TGCGCCAGCAGTGAGTCGGGGGGAACTAATGAAAAACTGTTTTTT	TRBV10-1	TRBJ1-4	NA	NA
CATSVSSANYGYTF	TGTGCCACCAGTGTAAGTTCAGCTAACTATGGCTACACCTTC	TRBV24-1	TRBJ1-2	NA	NA
CASSDTGEGTDTQYF	TGTGCCAGCAGTGACACGGGGGAAGGCACAGATACGCAGTATTTT	TRBV6-4	TRBJ2-3	NA	few
CASSLGLSGSRTDTQYF	TGTGCCAGCAGCTTAGGGTTGAGCGGGAGTAGAACAGATACGCAGTATTTT	TRBV11-2	TRBJ2-3	TRBD2	NA